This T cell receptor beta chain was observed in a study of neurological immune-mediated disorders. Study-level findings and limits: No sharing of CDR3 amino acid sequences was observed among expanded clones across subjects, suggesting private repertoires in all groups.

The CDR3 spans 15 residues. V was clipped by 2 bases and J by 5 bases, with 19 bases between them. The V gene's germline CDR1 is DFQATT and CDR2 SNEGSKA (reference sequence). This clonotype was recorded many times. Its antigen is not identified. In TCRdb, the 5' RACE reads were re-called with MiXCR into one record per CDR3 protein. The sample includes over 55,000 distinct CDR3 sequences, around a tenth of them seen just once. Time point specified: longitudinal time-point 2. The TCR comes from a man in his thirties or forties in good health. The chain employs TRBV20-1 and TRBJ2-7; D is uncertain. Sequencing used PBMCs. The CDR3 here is CSARKDASSVDEQYF. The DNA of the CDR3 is TGCAGTGCTAGAAAAGACGCCTCCTCTGTCGACGAGCAGTACTTC.